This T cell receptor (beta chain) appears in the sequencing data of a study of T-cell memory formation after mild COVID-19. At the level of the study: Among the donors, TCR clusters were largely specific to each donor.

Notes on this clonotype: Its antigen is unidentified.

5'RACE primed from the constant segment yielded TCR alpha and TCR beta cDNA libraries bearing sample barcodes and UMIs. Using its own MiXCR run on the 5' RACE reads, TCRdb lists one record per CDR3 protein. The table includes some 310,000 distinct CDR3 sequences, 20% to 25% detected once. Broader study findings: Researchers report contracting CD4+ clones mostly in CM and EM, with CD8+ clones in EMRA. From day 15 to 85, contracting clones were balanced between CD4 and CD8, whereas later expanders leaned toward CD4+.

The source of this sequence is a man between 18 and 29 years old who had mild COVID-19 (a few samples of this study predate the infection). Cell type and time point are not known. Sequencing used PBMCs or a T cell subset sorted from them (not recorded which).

CDR3 nucleotides: TGTGCCAGCAGCTTACTGGGCAGAATAGGCTCCGAGACCCAGTACTTC. Its translation: CASSLLGRIGSETQYF. The J gene is TRBJ2-5, the V gene TRBV7-2; D not certain. V shed 2 bases and J shed 5 bases, with 18 bases lying between them. Germline CDR1 is SGHTA and CDR2 is FQGNSA. CDR3 length equals 16 residues.